This TCR beta chain was obtained from a study of cytomegalovirus exposure and HLA in healthy donors (dated by TCRdb to the late 2010s). Looking at the study overall: According to an earlier analysis of around 600 of the donors, roughly 180 million T cells yielded roughly 100 million unique TCR beta sequences and around 300 Gb of sequence data. The study was designed to test whether signatures of past pathogen exposure could be identified by cataloging public T cell receptors. An early release covering roughly 580 HLA-typed donors comprised about 290 gigabases of sequencing data and roughly 86 million unique TCR sequences. The later analysis used no new phenotypic data to find candidate immune exposures, relying instead on TCR beta sequences and their occurrence across donors. The number of typed donors differed by locus: 629-630 for A, B, C, DRB1 and DQB1; 500 to 550 for DQA1; 606 for DPA1; and 400 to 480 for DPB1. Because of strong linkage in the cohort, 4 to 6 DR-DQ haplotypes were treated as single units for association and clustering. The T cell repertoires of 666 subjects were profiled by immunosequencing and related to cytomegalovirus serostatus. HLA typing included class I and class II loci at four-digit resolution. Donor age, sex, ethnicity and CMV serostatus were collected together with the repertoire data. A later analysis re-examined previously published TCR beta repertoires from several hundred donors and added high-resolution HLA genotyping to investigate patterns of TCR occurrence. Among 398 genotyped donors of the cohort, an average of around 250,000 unique TCR beta nucleotide sequences was sequenced per donor, of which about 18% were non-productive. Of the 398 genotyped donors, around 81% fell in the genetic ancestry cluster associated with self-reported Caucasian donors. All discovery cohort repertoires had been generated on a single sequencing platform. Besides the first cohort of around 670 subjects, a separate validation cohort made up of 120 different subjects was used. To decide whether each TCR beta V gene segment behaved as functional or pseudogenic, an earlier analysis of some 540 of the donors relied on high-throughput TCR beta sequencing. A later genetic analysis took genome-wide SNP genotypes for about 65% of the 666 donors and used that subset as a discovery cohort. To predict cytomegalovirus infection status, the study brought together high-throughput TCR immunosequencing, statistical association of individual TCRs with disease status, and machine learning.

Beyond this particular receptor, the publication reports: The authors suggested that the approach could potentially be extended to other disease states and immunological phenotypes. The classifier was reported to diagnose cytomegalovirus status with high specificity and sensitivity in both the original and validation cohorts. In vitro tests confirmed that a few of the cytomegalovirus-associated TCR beta chains recognize cytomegalovirus antigens. Across donors, most TCR sequences were observed very rarely, whereas some public TCRs were present in many individuals. For the cohort, immune exposure information was limited to CMV serostatus. Approximately 16 rarely observed V segments, including chromosome 9 orphons, were excluded from the earlier analysis of about 600 of the donors because counts were too low. Because HLA typing was missing for some donors at each locus, association tests included only the typed subset. Compared with the roughly 720-donor mean, donors in an Asian-associated ancestry cluster had fewer N-insertions in productive TCRs, according to a later genetic analysis. When HLA alleles, especially DR and DQ, strongly co-occurred, attributing TCR associations to individual alleles was difficult. V-gene and J-gene trimming of TCR beta chains was associated with a missense DCLRE1C variant in a later genetic analysis, and the association was replicated in an independent cohort. In a later analysis, HLA-associated TCR beta chains were found to be more clonally expanded and to have lower generation probabilities than equally common non-associated chains. A later analysis found that most CMV-associated TCR beta chains appeared HLA-restricted, with HLA associations seemingly driven largely by CMV exposure. Some IMGT-functional V segments, including TRBV6-2 and TRBV6-3, could not be told apart with the 87-base-pair reads, so those segments were excluded. The study listed 150 to 200 TCR beta chains as associated with cytomegalovirus. According to a later analysis, parvovirus B19, influenza, CMV and Epstein-Barr virus appeared linked to several top co-occurrence clusters. According to a later analysis, TCR association rates differed among HLA loci, with DRB1 alleles showing the most associated TCRs and HLA-C alleles showing the fewest. A further reported finding was that TCR beta sequences accurately predicted the HLA-A and HLA-B alleles for most subjects in the first cohort. In an earlier analysis of 450 to 750 of the donors, most TCR beta V segments appeared in productive rearrangements about 87% or about 30% of the time, broadly matching IMGT annotations. A group of highly shared sequence variants was considered likely to be a technical artifact of the sequencing pipeline. Linkage disequilibrium might explain the correlated functional status among segregating V segments, but an unknown experimental factor could not be excluded. Sequencing depth was assumed to be roughly uniform across donors in the presence/absence analyses, though that assumption may not hold. A later analysis associated about 18,000 TCR beta sequences with specific HLA alleles at a false discovery rate of 0.05. The cohort was sequenced for TCR beta chains only, and without alpha or paired-chain data the features that could be detected were limited.

In total, approximately 700 healthy bone marrow donors made up the cohort. All cohort members were sampled while nominally healthy, although unrecorded immune exposures were likely present. The donor was CMV seropositive and was included in the group of approximately 300 seropositive cohort members. Every donor gave a peripheral blood sample, and the peripheral blood mononuclear cells from that sample were used for TCR beta sequencing. Genomic DNA extraction from the blood cell samples was performed with the Qiagen DNeasy Blood Extraction Kit. Library method: the immunoSEQ multiplex PCR assay. The multiplex PCR relied on a mix of 60 forward primers for TCR Vbeta segments and 13 reverse primers for TCR Jbeta segments. A multiplex PCR assay on genomic DNA amplified the CDR3 region of rearranged TCR beta genes. Amplified TCR beta libraries were sequenced as 87-base-pair reads on the Illumina HiSeq System. As for how the authors treated the data: A later analysis counted about 82 million unique TCR beta chains across the 650 to 700 repertoires, and 9 million to 14 million of these chains were shared by at least two donors. Raw reads were error-corrected and collapsed into unique sequences with a nearest-neighbor algorithm that merged closely related sequences to remove PCR and sequencing errors. To assign V, D and J gene segments, CDR3 sequences were aligned to IMGT reference sequences. For a sequence to be retained, a match of at least six nucleotides to both a V gene segment and a J gene segment was required. Rearrangements were called productive when the CDR3 lacked stop codons and stayed in frame with V and J; all others were non-productive. CDR3 was defined according to IMGT convention as the region running from the second conserved V-encoded cysteine to the conserved J-encoded phenylalanine. Sequences without an unambiguous match to a single V gene segment were excluded from the earlier analysis of about 600 of the donors. In an earlier analysis of 587 of the donors, V segments were called functional above 56.7% productive rearrangements and were called segregating when the between-donor standard deviation exceeded 5%. To diagnose cytomegalovirus status from the catalog of TCR beta chain sequences, a statistical classification framework was built. A later analysis assigned V and J genes by comparing TCR nucleotide sequences with IMGT/GENE-DB human TR gene sequences. Using the TCRdist pipeline, a later analysis assigned CDR3 sequences along with most-parsimonious VDJ recombination scenarios. A later analysis defined each TCR beta chain by its CDR3 amino acid sequence plus V-gene family, and excluded reads lacking a unique V-gene family. In a later analysis, 450 to 600 highly shared, low-generation-probability nucleotide sequences were removed to address suspected cross-contamination and a sequencing artifact. For each public chain, a later analysis derived a clonal expansion index from normalized ranks of inferred template counts within each repertoire. Generation probabilities in a later analysis came from a VDJ recombination model fitted to out-of-frame rearrangements, and those results were checked against IGoR. In a later analysis, TCR-TCR, TCR-HLA and TCR-CMV co-occurrence was scored with hypergeometric tests, and a repertoire-size bias correction was applied to TCR pairs. False discovery rates were estimated in a later analysis by permuting HLA or CMV assignments 20 times. In a later analysis, co-occurring TCRs were grouped with DBSCAN, and TCRdist sequence similarity was added when clustering was performed within HLA-allele-positive subsets. Co-occurrence clustering excluded repertoires with fewer than 30,000 or more than 120,000 public chains, plus five with anomalous nucleotide sharing. TCRdb retrieved this table from immuneACCESS and kept in-frame rearrangements only. Not all clones are present; in checked studies, unresolved V genes account for under half, and no reason is known for the remainder. V, J and clone size reflect that table, while D and trimming were determined from the DNA. The sample has over 150,000 clones on record, 75% to 85% of them singletons. The ten largest account for around 14% of the sample.

Of note for this clone: Its antigen is not yet known. Nothing much larger sits one base from this clone, and base qualities are not available.

The CDR3 spans 14 residues, from the cysteine through the phenylalanine. Kept here is only the CDR3 DNA, which spans 42 bases and is read in frame from base 1. For CDR1 and CDR2, the germline V gene (reference sequence) lists LNHDA and SQIVND. V has 4 bases trimmed and J has 5 bases trimmed; junction bases matching no gene number 5. Input material: PBMCs. The V and J segments used are TRBV19 and TRBJ2-1, with 7 central nucleotides matching TRBD1. The clonotype comes from a woman between 45 and 60 years old in good health and CMV-seropositive. The CDR3 region reads CASSKGGAHNEQFF. The DNA reads as follows: TGTGCCAGTAGTAAAGGGGGCGCGCACAATGAGCAGTTCTTC.